These 6 T cell receptor beta chains came from one sample sequenced in a study of sequential checkpoint blockade in melanoma. The sample's treatment: randomized to nivolumab then ipilimumab (arm A) or the reverse (arm B). Profiling relied on immunoSEQ multiplex PCR, and the TCRdb table lists in-frame clones only, not all of them. The sample contains fewer than 35,000 clones, more than 60% of which appear only once. The sample was CD8+ T cells sorted from blood (inferred from file names), taken from a patient given nivolumab and ipilimumab in sequence. Receptor source: a human donor with melanoma.

This clone was recorded only once. This chain connects TRBV7-8 to TRBJ1-5, with 7 bases that match TRBD1. The CDR3 totals 15 residues. Germline lookup yields CDR1 SGHVS and CDR2 FQNEAQ. V lost 2 bases to trimming and J lost 2 bases; unmatched junction nucleotides: 3. The CDR3, as DNA: TGTGCCAGCAGCTTACGACAGGGAGGCAATCAGCCCCAGCATTTT. Its translation: CASSLRQGGNQPQHF.

This clone has a handful of counts. The gene calls are TRBV7-9 and TRBJ2-7; no firm D call. The CDR3 is made up of 12 amino acids. CDR1 and CDR2 (germline): SEHNR, FQNEAQ (reference sequence). Between the trimmed V and J ends, which lost 10 bases and 3 bases, there was a span of 13 bases. For the CDR3, the DNA is TGTGCCATAGATGAGTCGGGCTACGAGCAGTACTTC. This translates into CAIDESGYEQYF.

The chain is built from TRBV6-6 and TRBJ2-3, with TRBD1 matching over 7 bases. The V gene's germline CDR1 is MNHNY and CDR2 SVGAGI (reference sequence). The CDR3 is made up of 15 amino acids. The V segment lost 0 bases and the J segment 4 bases; nucleotides outside the gene matches: 4. The CDR3 reads CASSYSEGGADTQYF. CDR3 nucleotides: TGTGCCAGCAGTTACTCGGAAGGGGGCGCAGATACGCAGTATTTT.

The V call is TRBV10-3, the J call TRBJ1-1, with a tentative D call TRBD1 (6 bases). The CDR3 loop spans 13 amino acids. The germline gives CDR1 ENHRY, CDR2 SYGVKD. V lost 3 bases and J 4 bases, leaving 9 bases between the germline ends. The DNA for the CDR3 is TGTGCCATCAGTGACGGCAGGGGCACTGAAGCTTTCTTT. Its translation: CAISDGRGTEAFF.

Points on this clone: The same CDR3 arises from other DNA sequences in this sample as well. The rearrangement uses TRBV27 and TRBJ2-7, with 7 bases lining up with TRBD1. The CDR3 spans 13 residues. The J segment lost 4 bases and the V segment lost 2 bases, leaving 2 bases of the junction unmatched. The germline V gene has CDR1 MNHEY and CDR2 SMNVEV (reference sequence). The CDR3 coding sequence is TGTGCCAGCAGTTTAGGGACAGCTTACGAGCAGTACTTC. Residues: CASSLGTAYEQYF.

The genes are TRBV29-1 and TRBJ2-1, with TRBD2 matching over 8 bases. V lost 5 bases and J lost 2; bases outside the gene matches: 5. There are 14 residues in the CDR3. In germline, CDR1 is SQVTM, CDR2 ANQGSEA. In nucleotides, the CDR3 is TGCAGCGTTTCCCCGGGGGGGGCCTACAATGAGCAGTTCTTC. Protein sequence: CSVSPGGAYNEQFF.